This is a list of T cell receptor beta chains from one sample in a study of monozygotic twins with inflammatory bowel disease. Reanalyzing the 5' RACE reads, TCRdb keeps one entry per CDR3 protein, without DNA. The listing records about 160,000 distinct CDR3 sequences. Sequencing used blood. The origin of the receptors is a human donor with ulcerative colitis or Crohn's disease, or a healthy co-twin of an affected twin (not recorded which). CDR3s include the opening cysteine and the closing phenylalanine or tryptophan. Each record gives: CDR3 length, J gene, V gene, CDR3 protein.

len: 15; j_gene: TRBJ2-2; v_gene: TRBV5-6; CDR3aa: CASSFGGRGIGELFF
len: 12; j_gene: TRBJ2-3; v_gene: TRBV29-1; CDR3aa: CSANKGTDTQYF
len: 15; j_gene: TRBJ1-2; v_gene: TRBV5-4; CDR3aa: CASSPERGSWYGYTF
len: 15; j_gene: TRBJ2-6; v_gene: TRBV6-1; CDR3aa: CASSEAKGGANVLTF
len: 13; j_gene: TRBJ2-1; v_gene: TRBV27; CDR3aa: CASSFMKNNEQFF
len: 13; j_gene: TRBJ1-5; v_gene: TRBV2; CDR3aa: CASSGKENQPQHF
len: 14; j_gene: TRBJ1-6; v_gene: TRBV7-2; CDR3aa: CASSSARRGNPLHF
len: 15; j_gene: TRBJ1-4; v_gene: TRBV7-8; CDR3aa: CASSLGRGGGEKLFF
len: 13; j_gene: TRBJ1-1; v_gene: TRBV7-2; CDR3aa: CASSPGGSAHAFF
len: 14; j_gene: TRBJ2-5; v_gene: TRBV5-4; CDR3aa: CASSPGWVQETQYF
len: 15; j_gene: TRBJ2-1; v_gene: TRBV14; CDR3aa: CASSTGLSTYNEQFF
len: 17; j_gene: TRBJ2-2; v_gene: TRBV4-3; CDR3aa: CASSQRVVAGGTGELFF
len: 14; j_gene: TRBJ1-5; v_gene: TRBV6-1; CDR3aa: CASSPGTGDKPQHF
len: 14; j_gene: TRBJ2-1; v_gene: TRBV20-1; CDR3aa: CSARSGSSYNEQFF
len: 15; j_gene: TRBJ2-3; v_gene: TRBV7-9; CDR3aa: CASSLVAYLADTQYF
len: 15; j_gene: TRBJ2-1; v_gene: TRBV7-9; CDR3aa: CASSLARGVHNEQFF
len: 14; j_gene: TRBJ2-2; v_gene: TRBV4-3; CDR3aa: CASSQGVVTGELFF